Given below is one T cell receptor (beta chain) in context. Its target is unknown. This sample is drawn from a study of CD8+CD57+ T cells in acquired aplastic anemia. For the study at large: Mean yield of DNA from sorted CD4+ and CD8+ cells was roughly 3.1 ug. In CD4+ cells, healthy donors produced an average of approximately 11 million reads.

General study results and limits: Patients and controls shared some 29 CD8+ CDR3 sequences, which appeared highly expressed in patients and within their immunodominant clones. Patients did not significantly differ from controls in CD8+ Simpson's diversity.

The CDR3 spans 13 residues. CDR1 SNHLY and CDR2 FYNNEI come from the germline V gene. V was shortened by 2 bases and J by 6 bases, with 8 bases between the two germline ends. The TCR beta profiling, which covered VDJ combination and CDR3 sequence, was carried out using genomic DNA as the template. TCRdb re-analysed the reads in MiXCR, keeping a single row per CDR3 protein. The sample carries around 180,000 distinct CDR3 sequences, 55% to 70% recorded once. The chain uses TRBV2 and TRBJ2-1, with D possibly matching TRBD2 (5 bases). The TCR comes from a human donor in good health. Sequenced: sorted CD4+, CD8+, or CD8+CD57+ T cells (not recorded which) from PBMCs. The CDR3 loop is CASSEMGVNEQFF. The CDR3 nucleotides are TGTGCCAGCAGTGAAATGGGAGTCAATGAGCAGTTCTTC.